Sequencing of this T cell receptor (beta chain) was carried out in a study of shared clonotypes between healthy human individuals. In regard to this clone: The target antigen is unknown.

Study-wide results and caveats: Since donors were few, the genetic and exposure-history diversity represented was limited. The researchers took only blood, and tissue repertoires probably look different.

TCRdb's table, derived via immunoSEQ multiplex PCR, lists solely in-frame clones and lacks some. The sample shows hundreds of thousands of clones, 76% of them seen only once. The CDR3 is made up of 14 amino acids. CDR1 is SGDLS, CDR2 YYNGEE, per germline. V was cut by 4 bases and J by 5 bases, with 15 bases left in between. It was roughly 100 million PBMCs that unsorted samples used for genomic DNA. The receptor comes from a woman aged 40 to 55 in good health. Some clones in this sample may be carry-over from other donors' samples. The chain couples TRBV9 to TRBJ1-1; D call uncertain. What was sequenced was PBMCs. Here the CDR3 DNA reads TGTGCCAGCAGCCTCTCCGGATCCGGGACTGAAGCTTTCTTT. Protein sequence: CASSLSGSGTEAFF.